Sequencing of this TCR beta chain was carried out in a study of cytomegalovirus exposure and HLA in healthy donors. The PCR had 60 Vbeta and 13 Jbeta primers. Only in-frame clones appear in the TCRdb table, and some are missing; sequencing was by immunoSEQ multiplex PCR. Here the sample spans 100,000 to 150,000 clones, 60% to 85% being singletons. A remark on this clone: Its antigen is as yet unknown.

Germline V gene lookup returns CDR1 SGHRS and CDR2 YFSETQ. V lost 0 bases, J lost 3 bases, and 9 bases lay in between. The CDR3 is 14 residues long. Study results and caveats: Later on, an analysis showed TCR association rates differing by HLA locus, with DRB1 the most and HLA-C the fewest.

The chain uses TRBV5-1 and TRBJ1-1; tentative D call: TRBD1 (5 bases). Sequencing was done on a sample of PBMCs. The receptor was derived from a female donor in good health and CMV-seronegative. The CDR3 is CASSLVGQDTEAFF. In nucleotides, the CDR3 is TGCGCCAGCAGCTTGGTGGGGCAGGACACTGAAGCTTTCTTT.